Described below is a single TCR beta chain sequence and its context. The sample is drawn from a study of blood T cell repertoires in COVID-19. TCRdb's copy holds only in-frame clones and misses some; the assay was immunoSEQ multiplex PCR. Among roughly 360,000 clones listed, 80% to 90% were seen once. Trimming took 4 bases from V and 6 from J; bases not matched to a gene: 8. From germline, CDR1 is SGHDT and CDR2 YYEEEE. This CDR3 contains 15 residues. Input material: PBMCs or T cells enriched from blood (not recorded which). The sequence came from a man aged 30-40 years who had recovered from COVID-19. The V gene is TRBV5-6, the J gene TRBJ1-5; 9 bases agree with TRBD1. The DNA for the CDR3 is TGTGCCAGCAGCATGGACGGGACAGGGAGTCAGCCCCAGCATTTT. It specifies CASSMDGTGSQPQHF.